The rows below give T cell receptor beta chains drawn from one sample of a study of T cell changes during pregnancy in multiple sclerosis. Generated by immunoSEQ multiplex PCR, the TCRdb table keeps only in-frame clones and is missing some. Here the sample spans tens of thousands of clones, approximately 92% being singletons. Sequencing used CD4+ T cells from peripheral blood mononuclear cells, obtained after pregnancy. These receptors were taken from a female donor in good health, enrolled as a control in a pregnancy study. The conserved cysteine and the conserved F or W are not part of the CDR3 here. Each record gives: V gene, CDR3 length, J gene, CDR3 protein.

TRBV11-2	13	TRBJ2-1	ASSLAGVGLNEQF
TRBV25-1	12	TRBJ2-1	ASSDSGGSNEQF
TRBV29-1	11	TRBJ1-1	STTNRVNTEAF
TRBV9	16	TRBJ2-1	ASSPQLSKPSFVREQF
TRBV29-1	9	TRBJ1-2	SVEEVHGYT
TRBV7-9	13	TRBJ2-5	ASSPSEGGGETQY
TRBV7-9	12	TRBJ2-7	ASSFGPGGYEQY
TRBV7-5	12	TRBJ2-7	VRSLGRQVYEQY
TRBV11-2	12	TRBJ1-3	ASALTGAGNTIY
TRBV7-8	12	TRBJ1-3	ASSLVSSGNTIY
TRBV5-1	11	TRBJ2-7	ASSLDVRDRLH
TRBV28	10	TRBJ1-4	ASSQGYEKLF
TRBV6-1	13	TRBJ2-3	ASREASGYTDTQY
TRBV28	16	TRBJ2-2	ASSSLRSGGFNTGELF
TRBV6-1	13	TRBJ2-7	ASALQGGRSREQY
TRBV10-2	11	TRBJ2-1	ASSGGALYEQF
TRBV7-2	12	TRBJ1-2	ASSLNEAAGGYT
TRBV28	11	TRBJ1-1	ASSFQGTSEAF
TRBV7-9	15	TRBJ2-1	ASSLYTAAGFGNEQF
TRBV28	13	TRBJ1-2	ASSLSPPGVYGYT
TRBV5-6	12	TRBJ1-1	ASSLVQLNTEAF
TRBV5-1	15	TRBJ1-1	ASSALGQGALATEAF
TRBV4-3	18	TRBJ1-6	ASSQDPGKTGGFYNSPLH
TRBV7-9	15	TRBJ1-3	ASSLDRLWAAGNTIY
TRBV27	16	TRBJ2-3	ASSLSKRGGRYTDTQY
TRBV15	18	.	ATSSLNRNSEGLKRETQY
TRBV11-2	10	TRBJ2-3	ASSRLADTQY
TRBV9	11	TRBJ2-3	ASSPSQVDTQY
TRBV4-3	15	TRBJ2-1	ASSQGREREPFNEQF
TRBV6-9	13	TRBJ2-5	ASSYSISGKETQY
TRBV5-4	13	TRBJ2-3	ASSSGTGITDTQY
TRBV6-1	11	TRBJ2-3	ASRREGTDTQY
TRBV18	12	TRBJ2-7	ASSLRDSYYEQY
TRBV4-1	11	TRBJ2-1	ASSQQGSNEQF
TRBV7-9	13	TRBJ2-1	ASRGKGEVKDEQF
TRBV19	13	TRBJ2-1	ASHGTSGIYNEQF
TRBV29-1	11	TRBJ2-7	SVLGLAGARQY
TRBV9	14	TRBJ2-5	ASSVGVSGGPETQY
TRBV7-2	13	TRBJ2-7	ASSLARQGLSEQY
TRBV28	14	TRBJ2-7	ASSFSLVGLSYEQY
TRBV19	11	TRBJ1-4	ASRLGREEKLF
TRBV21-1	13	TRBJ1-2	ASSLQTGDNYGYT
TRBV29-1	11	TRBJ2-7	SVEFQGTYEQY
TRBV7-8	14	TRBJ1-5	ASSLLRQRSNQPQH
TRBV5-1	14	TRBJ2-7	ASSTGPSGDSYEQY
TRBV7-9	9	TRBJ1-3	ASPSFDTIY
TRBV7-2	12	TRBJ2-5	ASSSGGVGETQY
TRBV4-2	16	TRBJ2-5	ASSRRGGGVWEGETQY
TRBV7-9	11	TRBJ1-2	ASSLTGPGGYT
TRBV5-1	11	TRBJ1-2	ASSTIPGGGYT
TRBV28	13	TRBJ1-5	ATYSIQGAHQPQH
TRBV27	11	TRBJ2-7	ASSPRTEYEQY
TRBV11-2	14	TRBJ1-2	ASSRGTGGAEYGYT
TRBV5-1	14	TRBJ2-7	ASSIATGMGFYEQY
TRBV5-8	12	TRBJ2-7	ASSNPDKTYEQY
TRBV6-4	11	TRBJ2-1	ASSDGSHNEQF
TRBV25-1	11	TRBJ2-2	ASSESNTGELF
TRBV18	15	TRBJ1-3	ASSPGQGTLSGNTIY
TRBV6-5	13	TRBJ2-7	ASSPRTSVPYEQY